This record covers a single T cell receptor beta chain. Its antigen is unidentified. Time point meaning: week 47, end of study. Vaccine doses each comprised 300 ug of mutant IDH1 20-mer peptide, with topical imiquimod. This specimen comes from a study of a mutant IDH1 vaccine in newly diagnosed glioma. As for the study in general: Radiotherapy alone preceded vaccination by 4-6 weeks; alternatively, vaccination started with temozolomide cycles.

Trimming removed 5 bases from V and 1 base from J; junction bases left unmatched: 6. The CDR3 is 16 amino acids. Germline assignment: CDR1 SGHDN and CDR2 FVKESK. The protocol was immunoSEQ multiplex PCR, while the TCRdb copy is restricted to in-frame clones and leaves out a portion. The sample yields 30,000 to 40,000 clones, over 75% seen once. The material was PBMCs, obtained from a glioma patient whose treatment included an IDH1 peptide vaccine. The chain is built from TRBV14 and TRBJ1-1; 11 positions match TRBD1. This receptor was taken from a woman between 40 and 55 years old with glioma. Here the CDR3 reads CASSIRDRGANTEAFF. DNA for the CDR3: TGTGCCAGCAGCATCCGGGACAGGGGGGCGAACACTGAAGCTTTCTTT.